The clone carrying this T cell receptor (beta chain) has just a few counts. What it recognizes is unknown. One junction end disagrees with the germline gene, perhaps due to a read error. The entry originates in a study of T cells in Graves' hyperthyroidism and ophthalmopathy. Study-level results: The model foresaw ophthalmopathy a median roughly 6 months prior to onset.

The CDR3 totals 16 residues. Germline CDR1 and CDR2: SSHAT and FNYEAQ (reference sequence). Used for diagnoses were clinical symptoms, serum thyroxine and TRAb, thyroid ultrasound and orbital computed tomography. Amplified regions were TCR beta CDR3 sequences from RNA transcripts. Primed by the HTBI set, a first-round RT-PCR was run on the TCR CDR3. MiXCR, applied by TCRdb to the multiplex PCR reads, yields one record per CDR3 protein. The sample comprises fewer than 400,000 distinct CDR3 sequences, around a sixth of which are singletons, and 33% rests with the top ten. The V and J genes are TRBV7-7 and TRBJ2-6, with D possibly being TRBD2 (5 bases). Sequencing was carried out using blood. This receptor was identified in a man aged 25 to 40 with Graves' hyperthyroidism. CDR3 in DNA: TGTGCTAGCAGCCCCGACGGGAACTCTGGGGCCAACGTCCTGACTTTC. Its protein is CASSPDGNSGANVLTF.